Listed here are 16 T cell receptor beta chains from one sample, sequenced in a study of shared clonotypes between healthy human individuals. Assay used: immunoSEQ multiplex PCR; TCRdb lists only in-frame clones, some missing. This sample has around 2.5 million clones, with roughly 93% found just once. The sequenced sample was naive CD4+ T cells from PBMCs. Subset denoted: CD45RA+ positively selected. These receptors were taken from a young man in good health. Some clones in this sample may be carry-over from other donors' samples.

This sequence joins TRBV10-3 and TRBJ1-1, with D uncertain. The germline gives CDR1 ENHRY, CDR2 SYGVKD. The CDR3 contains 15 residues. Trimming took off 9 bases at V and 2 bases at J, with 19 bases between the two ends. The CDR3, as DNA: TGTGCCATTACTCGAAACTCGGGATATAACACTGAAGCTTTCTTT. Protein product: CAITRNSGYNTEAFF.

The J gene is TRBJ1-4, the V gene TRBV28; 7 nucleotides match TRBD1. Germline CDR1 and CDR2: MDHEN and SYDVKM. The CDR3 covers 12 residues. J gave up 3 bases and V 10 bases, and 2 bases lay outside the gene matches. The CDR3 region is CATGGPNEKLFF. DNA of the CDR3: TGTGCCACAGGGGGACCTAATGAAAAACTGTTTTTT. Supplemented by reference TRBV28 and TRBJ1-4, the full variable domain reads DVKVTQSSRYLVKRTGEKVFLECVQDMDHENMFWYRQDPGLGLRLIYFSYDVKMKEKGDIPEGYSVSREKKERFSLILESASTNQTSMYLCATGGPNEKLFFGSGTQLSVL.

The rearrangement uses TRBV6-1 and TRBJ1-5; weak D call: TRBD1 (6 bases). Germline lookup yields CDR1 MNHNS and CDR2 SASEGT. V shed 6 bases and J shed 2 bases, with 14 bases lying between them. The CDR3 totals 15 residues. The CDR3 DNA reads TGTGCCAGCAGAAGATCCGGGACACGCAATCAGCCCCAGCATTTT. It translates to CASRRSGTRNQPQHF.

About this clone itself: The sample contains more than one DNA sequence encoding this CDR3. CDR3 bases: TGTGCCAGCAGTTTATCCGGATCTGGGGCCAACGTCCTGACTTTC. As protein: CASSLSGSGANVLTF. The chain recombines TRBV28 with TRBJ2-6; D gene unclear. Deletions cut 1 base from V and 1 base from J, with 5 bases between. Germline V gene data show CDR1 as MDHEN and CDR2 as SYDVKM. This CDR3 is built from 15 residues.

The chain is built from TRBV7-9 and TRBJ2-1, with 7 bases matching TRBD2. Trimming cost V 6 bases and J 7 bases; bases outside gene matches: 9. This CDR3 has 14 residues. Germline CDR1 and CDR2: SEHNR and FQNEAQ (reference sequence). This CDR3 reads CASRGREAANEQFF. DNA of the CDR3: TGTGCCAGCAGGGGGAGGGAGGCGGCGAATGAGCAGTTCTTC.

This chain uses TRBV19 with TRBJ1-4; a weak D match, TRBD1 (5 bases). CDR3 size: 14 residues. Trimming removed 6 bases at V and 7 bases at J, with 15 bases between. Germline-derived CDR1 and CDR2 are LNHDA and SQIVND (reference sequence). CDR3 sequence reads: CASRSVGDGEKLFF. In DNA form, the CDR3 reads TGTGCCAGTAGATCAGTTGGGGACGGTGAAAAACTGTTTTTT.

This chain links TRBV30 with TRBJ1-1; 7 positions match TRBD1. Germline V gene lookup returns CDR1 GTSNPN and CDR2 SVGIG (reference sequence). V shed 5 bases and J 1 base; nucleotides not matched to a gene: 7. The CDR3 loop spans 14 amino acids. The CDR3 here is CAWAFRGWNTEAFF. The CDR3 nucleotides read TGTGCCTGGGCCTTCAGGGGGTGGAACACTGAAGCTTTCTTT.

J is TRBJ2-1 and V is TRBV6-4; no firm D call. Germline loops: CDR1 MRHNA, CDR2 SNTAGT. The CDR3 totals 14 residues. V was shortened by 0 bases and J by 4 bases, with 7 bases between the two germline ends. The CDR3 DNA sequence: TGTGCCAGCAGTGACTCGGCCGGATACAATGAGCAGTTCTTC. Translating it yields CASSDSAGYNEQFF.

The chain carries TRBV16 and TRBJ2-4; D remains ambiguous. Germline V lookup: CDR1 KGHSY, CDR2 FQNENV. CDR3 length: 15 residues. The germline V and J ends were trimmed by 2 bases and 0 bases, with 8 bases remaining between them. The CDR3 nucleotides read TGTGCCAGCAGCCAAGGGTCCGTAGCCAAAAACATTCAGTACTTC. Protein product: CASSQGSVAKNIQYF.

The chain has TRBV29-1 and TRBJ2-7; 9 bases match TRBD1. CDR3 size: 14 residues. CDR1 and CDR2 (germline): SQVTM, ANQGSEA. The trim removed 4 bases at V and 5 bases at J, leaving 9 bases unmatched. Written as DNA, the CDR3 is TGCAGCGTTGGGGTTGTAGGGGACAGGGACGAGCAGTACTTC. It codes for CSVGVVGDRDEQYF.

The genes are TRBV5-6 and TRBJ2-1; 9 bases match TRBD2. Germline V gives CDR1 SGHDT, CDR2 YYEEEE. Unmatched junction bases numbered 9, after V lost 6 bases and J lost 2 bases. CDR3 size: 16 residues. The CDR3 loop is CASTSILAGTYNEQFF. The CDR3 DNA follows: TGTGCCAGCACCTCAATCCTAGCGGGAACCTACAATGAGCAGTTCTTC.

The chain uses TRBV7-8 and TRBJ2-5; 15 nucleotides line up with TRBD2. Germline trimming cut 4 bases from V and 2 bases from J; bases unmatched to any gene: 2. The CDR3 loop spans 16 amino acids. The V gene's germline CDR1 is SGHVS and CDR2 FQNEAQ. CDR3 sequence: CASSSGLAGGQETQYF. CDR3 DNA sequence: TGTGCCAGCAGCTCAGGACTAGCGGGAGGGCAAGAGACCCAGTACTTC.

J is TRBJ1-4 and V is TRBV14; 12 bases agree with TRBD1. The J segment lost 6 bases and the V segment lost 5 bases, leaving 10 bases of the junction unmatched. Germline V gives CDR1 SGHDN, CDR2 FVKESK. CDR3 length: 17 amino acids. CDR3 DNA: TGTGCCAGCAGCACCGGGACAGGGGGCTGGTGGGATGAAAAACTGTTTTTT. It codes for CASSTGTGGWWDEKLFF.

This sequence joins TRBV5-4 and TRBJ2-1, with D unclear. Trimming removed 4 bases at V and 5 bases at J, with 13 bases between. The CDR3 extends over 14 amino acids. CDR1 is SGHNT, CDR2 YYREEE, per germline (reference sequence). The CDR3 reads CASSLTGQNNEQFF. The CDR3 bases are TGTGCCAGCAGCCTGACCGGTCAAAACAATGAGCAGTTCTTC.

The chain employs TRBV7-9 and TRBJ1-6, with D possibly TRBD1 on 5 matching bases. CDR3 length equals 14 residues. V lost 5 bases to trimming and J lost 7 bases, with 12 bases between them. The germline gives CDR1 SEHNR, CDR2 FQNEAQ (reference sequence). Here the CDR3 DNA reads TGTGCCAGCAGCCCCCAGGGCGGGAATTCACCCCTCCACTTT. This encodes CASSPQGGNSPLHF.

The J gene is TRBJ2-4, the V gene TRBV28, with a tentative D call TRBD2 (6 bases). Germline V gene sequence: CDR1 MDHEN, CDR2 SYDVKM. This CDR3 is built from 17 residues. V was clipped by 7 bases and J by 2 bases, with 21 bases between them. The DNA of the CDR3 is TGTGCCAGCATGTTTATTCGGGGGAGTGGGTCCAAAAACATTCAGTACTTC. This encodes CASMFIRGSGSKNIQYF.